This T cell receptor beta chain was identified during a study of regulatory T cells in long-lasting Graves disease. This clonotype has just a few counts. The antigen is not known. Compared with germline, one end of the junction differs, possibly owing to a read error. Time point denoted: newly diagnosed GD, antithyroid drugs for less than 3 months. Scientists built the TCR library using RNA that was extracted from PBMCs. Construction of the TCR beta libraries employed iRepertoire HTBI primers in conjunction with Arm-PCR of CDR3 regions. TCRdb reanalysed the multiplex PCR reads using MiXCR and keeps one entry per CDR3 protein. The sample includes 450,000 to 600,000 distinct CDR3 sequences, approximately 13% of them seen just once. The germline gives CDR1 SGHRS, CDR2 YFSETQ. The CDR3 extends over 15 amino acids. Study results and limitations: The study found lower TCR diversity in persistent Graves' patients than in newly diagnosed ones.

The data also belong to a second study, concerning T cells in Graves' hyperthyroidism and ophthalmopathy. That report adds: If no ophthalmopathy progression occurred within 18 months, Graves' hyperthyroidism was stable. Every diagnosis used clinical symptoms, serum thyroxine and TRAb, thyroid ultrasound and orbital computed tomography. First-round RT-PCR of the TCR CDR3 relied on the HTBI primer set.

This receptor was taken from a man younger than 45 with Graves disease. This sample comprised peripheral blood mononuclear cells (PBMCs), obtained at new diagnosis, from a patient treated with antithyroid drugs. V and J are TRBV5-1 and TRBJ2-2, with 7 bases matching TRBD1. The CDR3 nucleotides are TGTGCCAGCAGCAAGGGACAGAAGAACACCGGGGAGCTGTTTTTT. Translation gives CASSKGQKNTGELFF.